A selection of T cell receptor beta chains follows, all from one sample in a study of cytomegalovirus exposure and HLA in healthy donors. Sequenced by immunoSEQ multiplex PCR; TCRdb stores in-frame clones only, minus some. Of approximately 130,000 clones detected, over 75% appear once; the ten largest clones hold approximately 1.2%. Material: PBMCs. Receptors originate from a man in his forties or fifties in good health and CMV-seronegative. The CDR3 runs from the conserved cysteine through the conserved F or W. The order of the fields is V gene, D gene, J gene, clone size, CDR3 protein, CDR3 DNA. A D gene is named only where the DNA matches it firmly. Clone size is shown for a subset of rows, as once, few, many or a class of expanded clone.

TRBV5-1	.	TRBJ1-5	.	CASPGQSNQPQHF	TGCGCCAGCCCCGGTCAAAGCAATCAGCCCCAGCATTTT
TRBV19	.	TRBJ1-5	.	CASSAGTFSNQPQHF	TGTGCCAGTAGTGCCGGGACTTTTAGCAATCAGCCCCAGCATTTT
TRBV2	TRBD2	TRBJ2-7	.	CASKLTGTSSYEQYF	TGTGCCAGCAAACTAACCGGGACTAGCTCCTACGAGCAGTACTTC
TRBV6-5	TRBD2	TRBJ2-7	.	CASSWRGVGEQYF	TGTGCCAGCAGTTGGCGGGGGGTGGGCGAGCAGTACTTC
TRBV7-3	TRBD2	TRBJ2-2	.	CASSLTGASGTGELFF	TGTGCCAGCAGCTTAACTGGGGCTAGCGGGACCGGGGAGCTGTTTTTT
TRBV20-1	.	TRBJ2-7	.	CSASGTYEQYF	TGCAGTGCTAGCGGGACTTACGAGCAGTACTTC
TRBV30	TRBD1	TRBJ2-7	.	CAFTAGTVSYEQYF	TGTGCCTTCACAGCCGGGACAGTCTCCTACGAGCAGTACTTC
TRBV7-9	.	TRBJ2-3	.	CASSRTDTQYF	TGTGCCAGCTCCCGGACAGATACGCAGTATTTT
TRBV7-2	TRBD2	TRBJ2-7	once	CASNGGREGREQYF	TGTGCCAGCAATGGCGGGAGGGAAGGACGCGAGCAGTACTTC
TRBV6-6	.	TRBJ2-7	.	CASSKTYGEIGEQYF	TGTGCCAGCAGCAAAACGTATGGGGAGATCGGCGAGCAGTACTTC
TRBV5-5	TRBD1	TRBJ2-2	.	CATQGAMNTGELFF	TGTGCCACCCAGGGGGCGATGAATACCGGGGAGCTGTTTTTT
TRBV7-9	TRBD1	TRBJ2-7	.	CASSLDQGAHEQYF	TGTGCCAGCAGCTTAGACCAGGGGGCCCACGAGCAGTACTTC
TRBV2	.	TRBJ2-3	.	CASSAAGGTDTQYF	TGTGCCAGCAGTGCAGCTGGAGGCACAGATACGCAGTATTTT
TRBV29-1	.	TRBJ1-1	once	CSVGGLEAFF	TGCAGCGTCGGCGGGCTTGAAGCTTTCTTT
TRBV5-6	TRBD2	TRBJ2-7	.	CASSAGLAREQYF	TGTGCCAGCAGCGCGGGACTAGCGAGGGAGCAGTACTTC
TRBV19	TRBD1	TRBJ1-2	.	CASTVIMDRGYGYTF	TGTGCCAGTACGGTAATCATGGACAGGGGCTATGGCTACACCTTC